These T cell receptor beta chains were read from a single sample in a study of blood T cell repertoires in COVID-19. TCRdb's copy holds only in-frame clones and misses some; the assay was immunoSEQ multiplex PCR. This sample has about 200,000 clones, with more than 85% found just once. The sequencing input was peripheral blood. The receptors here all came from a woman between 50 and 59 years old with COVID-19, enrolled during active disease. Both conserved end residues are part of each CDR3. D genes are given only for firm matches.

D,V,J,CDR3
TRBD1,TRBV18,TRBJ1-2,CASSRNPGTAINYGYTF
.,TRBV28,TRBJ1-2,CASGGGRHGYTF
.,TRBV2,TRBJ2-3,CASSERGDTQYF
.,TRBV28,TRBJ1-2,CASRTRQSNYGYTF
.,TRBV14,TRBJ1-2,CASSQVLGGGYTF
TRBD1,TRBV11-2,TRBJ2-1,CASSTTGGSYNEQFF
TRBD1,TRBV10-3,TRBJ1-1,CAISGTGGFTEAFF
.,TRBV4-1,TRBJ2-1,CASSQGTRSSGYNEQFF
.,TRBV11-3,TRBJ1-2,CASSLGQGGYGYTF
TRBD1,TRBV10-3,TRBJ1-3,CAISEPSDRANSGNTIYF
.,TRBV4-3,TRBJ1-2,CASSQEPVNYGYTF
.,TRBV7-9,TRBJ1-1,CASSLGGEGTEAFF
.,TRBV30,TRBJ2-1,CAWSVLQGTYNEQFF
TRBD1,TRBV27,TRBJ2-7,CASSTGTGYEQYF
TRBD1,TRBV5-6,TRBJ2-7,CASSVTGFSYEQYF
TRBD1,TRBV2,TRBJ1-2,CASSSGGLYGYTF